Reported below is one TCR beta chain. V was cut by 10 bases and J by 5 bases, with 20 bases left in between. Germline loops: CDR1 MNHNY, CDR2 SVGAGI (reference sequence). The CDR3 has 15 residues. This entry is derived from a study of blood T cell repertoires in COVID-19. The protocol was immunoSEQ multiplex PCR, while the TCRdb copy is restricted to in-frame clones and leaves out a portion. Of around 300,000 clones listed, 75% to 95% are singletons. The origin of this receptor is a young woman with COVID-19, enrolled during active disease. V usage is TRBV6-6 and J usage is TRBJ2-2, with a possible D match to TRBD2 (5 bases). Sequencing was carried out using peripheral blood. The CDR3 region is CATSLLRPGTGELFF. DNA for the CDR3: TGTGCCACCTCATTACTCCGTCCGGGGACCGGGGAGCTGTTTTTT.